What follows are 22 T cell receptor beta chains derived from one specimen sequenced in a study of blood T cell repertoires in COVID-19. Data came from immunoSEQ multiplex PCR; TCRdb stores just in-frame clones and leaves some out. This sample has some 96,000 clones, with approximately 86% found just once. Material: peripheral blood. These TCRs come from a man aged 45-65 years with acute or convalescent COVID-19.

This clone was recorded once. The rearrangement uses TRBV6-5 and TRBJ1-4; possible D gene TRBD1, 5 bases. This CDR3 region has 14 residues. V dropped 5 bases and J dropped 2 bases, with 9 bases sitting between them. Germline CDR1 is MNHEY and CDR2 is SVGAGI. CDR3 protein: CASSRQLTNEKLFF. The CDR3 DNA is TGTGCCAGCAGTAGACAGTTGACTAATGAAAAACTGTTTTTT.

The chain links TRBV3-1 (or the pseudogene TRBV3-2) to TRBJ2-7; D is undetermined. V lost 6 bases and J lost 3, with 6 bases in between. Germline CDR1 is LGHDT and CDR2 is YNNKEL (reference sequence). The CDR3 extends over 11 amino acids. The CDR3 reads CASRGRYEQYF. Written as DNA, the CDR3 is TGTGCCAGCAGGGGCCGCTACGAGCAGTACTTC.

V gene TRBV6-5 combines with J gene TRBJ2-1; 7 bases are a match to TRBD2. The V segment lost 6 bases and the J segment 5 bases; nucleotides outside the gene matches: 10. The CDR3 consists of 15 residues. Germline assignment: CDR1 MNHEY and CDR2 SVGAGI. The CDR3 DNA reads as TGTGCCAGCAGCCCCTTTCGGGCGGGAGACAATGAGCAGTTCTTC. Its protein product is CASSPFRAGDNEQFF.

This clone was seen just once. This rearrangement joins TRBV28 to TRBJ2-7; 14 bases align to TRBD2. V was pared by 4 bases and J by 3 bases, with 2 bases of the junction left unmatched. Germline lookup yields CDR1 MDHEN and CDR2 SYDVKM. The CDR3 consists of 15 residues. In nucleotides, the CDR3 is TGTGCCAGCAGTTCAGGACTAGCGGGAGGCTACGAGCAGTACTTC. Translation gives CASSSGLAGGYEQYF.

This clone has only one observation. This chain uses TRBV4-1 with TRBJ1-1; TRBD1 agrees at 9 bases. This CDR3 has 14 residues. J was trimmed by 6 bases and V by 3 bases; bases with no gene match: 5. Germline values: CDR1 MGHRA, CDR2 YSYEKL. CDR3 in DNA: TGCGCCAGCAGCCAGGAACAGGGGGCCCCTGAAGCTTTCTTT. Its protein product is CASSQEQGAPEAFF.

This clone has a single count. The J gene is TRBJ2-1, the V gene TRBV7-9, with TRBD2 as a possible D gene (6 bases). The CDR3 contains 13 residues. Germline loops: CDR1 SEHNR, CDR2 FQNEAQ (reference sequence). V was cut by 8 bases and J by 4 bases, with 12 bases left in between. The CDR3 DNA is TGTGCCAGCTGGGCGGGACCGTACAATGAGCAGTTCTTC. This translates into CASWAGPYNEQFF.

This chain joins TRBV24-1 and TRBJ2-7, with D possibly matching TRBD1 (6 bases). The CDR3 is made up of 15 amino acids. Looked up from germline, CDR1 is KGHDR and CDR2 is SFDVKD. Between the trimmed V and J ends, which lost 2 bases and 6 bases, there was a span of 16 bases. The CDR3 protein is CATSDSRQVGGEQYF. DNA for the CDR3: TGTGCCACCAGTGATTCCCGACAGGTCGGAGGCGAGCAGTACTTC.

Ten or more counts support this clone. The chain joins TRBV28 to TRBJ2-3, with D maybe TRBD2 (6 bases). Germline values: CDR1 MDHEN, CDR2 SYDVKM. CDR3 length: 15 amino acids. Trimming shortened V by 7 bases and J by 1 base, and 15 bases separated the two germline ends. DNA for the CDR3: TGTGCCAGCAAGAGGACGGGGGTGGGCACAGATACGCAGTATTTT. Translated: CASKRTGVGTDTQYF.

CDR3 bases: TGCGCCAGCAGCCCCAGGGGGGGCAATCAGCCCCAGCATTTT. Encoded protein: CASSPRGGNQPQHF. The chain recombines TRBV5-1 with TRBJ1-5, with 7 bases identical to TRBD1. In germline, CDR1 is SGHRS, CDR2 YFSETQ. The CDR3 is made up of 14 amino acids. J lost 2 bases, V lost 4 bases, and 3 bases had no gene match. Full variable domain (missing parts from reference TRBV5-1 and TRBJ1-5): KAGVTQTPRYLIKTRGQQVTLSCSPISGHRSVSWYQQTPGQGLQFLFEYFSETQRNKGNFPGRFSGRQFSNSRSEMNVSTLELGDSALYLCASSPRGGNQPQHFGDGTRLSIL.

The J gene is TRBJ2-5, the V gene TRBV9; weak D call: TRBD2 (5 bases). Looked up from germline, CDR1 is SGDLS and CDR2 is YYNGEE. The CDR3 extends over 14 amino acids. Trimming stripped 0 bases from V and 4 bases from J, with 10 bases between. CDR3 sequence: CASSVGGQRETQYF. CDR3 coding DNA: TGTGCCAGCAGCGTAGGAGGGCAAAGAGAGACCCAGTACTTC.

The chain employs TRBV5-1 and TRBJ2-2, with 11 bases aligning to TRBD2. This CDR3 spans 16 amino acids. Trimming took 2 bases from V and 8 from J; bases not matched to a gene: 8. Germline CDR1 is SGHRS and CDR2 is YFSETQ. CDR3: CASSFSASGRKGELFF. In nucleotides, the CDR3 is TGCGCCAGCAGCTTCTCGGCTAGCGGGAGGAAGGGGGAGCTGTTTTTT.

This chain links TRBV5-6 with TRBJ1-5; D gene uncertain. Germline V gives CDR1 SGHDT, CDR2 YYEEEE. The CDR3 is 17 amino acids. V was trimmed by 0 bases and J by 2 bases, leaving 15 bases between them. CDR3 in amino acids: CASSLGGDGVRNQPQHF. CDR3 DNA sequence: TGTGCCAGCAGCTTGGGGGGTGACGGGGTCCGCAATCAGCCCCAGCATTTT.

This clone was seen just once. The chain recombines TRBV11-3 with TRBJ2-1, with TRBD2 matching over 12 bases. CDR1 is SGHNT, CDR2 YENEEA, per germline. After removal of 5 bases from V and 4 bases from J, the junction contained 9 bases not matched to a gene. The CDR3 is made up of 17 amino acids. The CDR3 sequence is CASSALAGGLNYNEQFF. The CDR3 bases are TGTGCCAGCAGCGCACTAGCGGGAGGTCTAAATTACAATGAGCAGTTCTTC.

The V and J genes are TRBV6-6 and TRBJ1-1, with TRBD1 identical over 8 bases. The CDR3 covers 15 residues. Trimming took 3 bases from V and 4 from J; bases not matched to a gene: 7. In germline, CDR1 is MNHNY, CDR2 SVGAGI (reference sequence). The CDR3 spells CASSYPGQEVTEAFF. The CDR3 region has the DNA TGTGCCAGCAGTTATCCGGGACAGGAGGTCACTGAAGCTTTCTTT.

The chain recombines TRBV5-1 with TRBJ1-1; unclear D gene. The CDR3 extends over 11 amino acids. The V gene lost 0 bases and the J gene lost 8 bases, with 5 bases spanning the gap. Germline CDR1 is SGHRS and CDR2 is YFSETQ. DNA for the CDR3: TGCGCCAGCAGCTTGGAACGGGAAGCTTTCTTT. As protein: CASSLEREAFF.

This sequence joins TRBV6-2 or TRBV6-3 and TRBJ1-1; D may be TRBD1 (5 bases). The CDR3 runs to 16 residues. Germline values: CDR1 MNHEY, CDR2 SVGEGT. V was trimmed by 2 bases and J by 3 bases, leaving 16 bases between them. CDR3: CASSYRAAGMDTEAFF. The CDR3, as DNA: TGTGCCAGCAGTTACAGGGCAGCAGGGATGGACACTGAAGCTTTCTTT.

CDR3 loop: CAISESTGQGQETQYF. DNA for the CDR3: TGTGCCATCAGTGAGTCGACGGGACAGGGGCAAGAGACCCAGTACTTC. This sequence joins TRBV10-3 and TRBJ2-5, with 10 positions matching TRBD1. This CDR3 contains 16 residues. Germline lookup yields CDR1 ENHRY and CDR2 SYGVKD. Unmatched junction bases numbered 3, after V lost 0 bases and J lost 2 bases.

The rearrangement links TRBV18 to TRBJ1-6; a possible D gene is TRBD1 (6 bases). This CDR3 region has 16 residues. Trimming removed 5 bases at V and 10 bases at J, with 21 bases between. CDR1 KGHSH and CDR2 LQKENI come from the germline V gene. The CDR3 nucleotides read TGTGCCAGCTCATCGGACAGTCCTATAAGTTCCTCACCCCTCCACTTT. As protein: CASSSDSPISSSPLHF.

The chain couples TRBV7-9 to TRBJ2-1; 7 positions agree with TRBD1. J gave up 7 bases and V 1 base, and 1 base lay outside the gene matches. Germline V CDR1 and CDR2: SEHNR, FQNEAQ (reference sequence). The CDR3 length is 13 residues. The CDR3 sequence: CASSLGTGNEQFF. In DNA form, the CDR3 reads TGTGCCAGCAGCTTAGGGACAGGTAATGAGCAGTTCTTC.

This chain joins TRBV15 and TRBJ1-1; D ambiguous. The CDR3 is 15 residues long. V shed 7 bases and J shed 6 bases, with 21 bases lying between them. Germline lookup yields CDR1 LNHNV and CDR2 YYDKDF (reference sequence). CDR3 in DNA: TGTGCCACCAACCCTCCCGGCGGTAAAGTGGCTGAAGCTTTCTTT. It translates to CATNPPGGKVAEAFF.

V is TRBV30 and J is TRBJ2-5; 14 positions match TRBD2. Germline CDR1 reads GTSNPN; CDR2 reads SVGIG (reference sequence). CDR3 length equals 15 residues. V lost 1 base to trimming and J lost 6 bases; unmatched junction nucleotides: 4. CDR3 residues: CAWSGLAGGPKTQYF. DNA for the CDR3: TGTGCCTGGAGTGGACTAGCGGGAGGGCCGAAGACCCAGTACTTC. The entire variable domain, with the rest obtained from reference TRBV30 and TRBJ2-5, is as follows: SQTIHQWPATLVQPVGSPLSLECTVEGTSNPNLYWYRQAAGRGLQLLFYSVGIGQISSEVPQNLSASRPQDRQFILSSKKLLLSDSGFYLCAWSGLAGGPKTQYFGPGTRLLVL.

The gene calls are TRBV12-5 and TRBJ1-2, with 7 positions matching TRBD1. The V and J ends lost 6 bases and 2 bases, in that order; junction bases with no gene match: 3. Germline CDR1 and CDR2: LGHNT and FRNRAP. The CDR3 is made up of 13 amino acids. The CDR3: CASGMTGNYGYTF. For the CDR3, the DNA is TGTGCTAGTGGAATGACAGGGAACTATGGCTACACCTTC.